This TCR beta chain was sequenced during a study of T cells in Graves' hyperthyroidism and ophthalmopathy. Overall study results and limits: Stable hyperthyroidism and ophthalmopathy were separated using 13 V-J signatures.

TCR beta CDR3 regions were amplified from RNA transcripts. During a first-round RT-PCR of the TCR CDR3, the HTBI primer set was used. TCRdb re-called the multiplex PCR reads with MiXCR, one entry per CDR3 protein. Among around 290,000 distinct CDR3 sequences, about 14% were seen once, and the ten largest hold around 7.9%. Diagnosis relied on clinical symptoms, serum thyroxine and TRAb, thyroid ultrasound and orbital computed tomography. This clonotype was counted many times. The antigen is unknown. The CDR3 contains 16 residues. Germline CDR1 reads LGHDT; CDR2 reads YNNKEL (reference sequence). The J segment lost 2 bases and the V segment lost 7 bases, leaving 7 bases of the junction unmatched.

V usage is TRBV3-1 and J usage is TRBJ2-5; 13 nucleotides align to TRBD2. Sequencing input: blood. The TCR sequence derives from a woman aged 25-40 years with Graves' hyperthyroidism that later progressed to Graves' ophthalmopathy. CDR3 DNA: TGTGCCAGCACCCGGACTAGCGGGAGTAGTCAAGAGACCCAGTACTTC. It yields the protein CASTRTSGSSQETQYF.